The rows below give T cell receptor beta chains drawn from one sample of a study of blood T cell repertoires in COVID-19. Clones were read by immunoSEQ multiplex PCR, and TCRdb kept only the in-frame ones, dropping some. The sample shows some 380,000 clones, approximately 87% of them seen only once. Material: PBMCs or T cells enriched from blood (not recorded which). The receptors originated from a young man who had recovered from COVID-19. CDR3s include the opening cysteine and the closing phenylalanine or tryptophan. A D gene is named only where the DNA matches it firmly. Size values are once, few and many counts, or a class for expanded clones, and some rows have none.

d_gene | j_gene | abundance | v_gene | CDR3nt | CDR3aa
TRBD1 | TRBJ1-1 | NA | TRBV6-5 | TGTGCCACCCAACCCCTGACAGGGGGAGAGACTGAAGCTTTCTTT | CATQPLTGGETEAFF
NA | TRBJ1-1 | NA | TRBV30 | TGTGCCTGGACCAAGACGGGGTACACTGAAGCTTTCTTT | CAWTKTGYTEAFF
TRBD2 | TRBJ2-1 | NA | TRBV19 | TGTGCCAGTACCAATCGCGGGCTAGCGGGGGCCAATGAGCAGTTCTTC | CASTNRGLAGANEQFF
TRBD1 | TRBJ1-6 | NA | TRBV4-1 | TGCGCCAGCAGTCAGGGGGATTCACCCCTCCACTTT | CASSQGDSPLHF
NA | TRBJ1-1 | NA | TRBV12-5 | TGTGCTAGTGGAAGGACAGCCCTCATGAACACTGAAGCTTTCTTT | CASGRTALMNTEAFF
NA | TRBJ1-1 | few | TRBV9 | TGTGCCAGCAGCGTAGCGGGGGGAGCCACTGAAGCTTTCTTT | CASSVAGGATEAFF
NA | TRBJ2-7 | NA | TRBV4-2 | TGTGCCAGCAGCCAGGACATGACAGACTCCTACGAGCAGTACTTC | CASSQDMTDSYEQYF
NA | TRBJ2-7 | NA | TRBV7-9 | TGTGCCAGCAGCTTACAGGTAGCGGTATCCTACGAGCAGTACTTC | CASSLQVAVSYEQYF
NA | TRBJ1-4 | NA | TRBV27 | TGTGCCAGCAGTTTATCATTCAGGGGTCTAGATGAAAAACTGTTTTTT | CASSLSFRGLDEKLFF
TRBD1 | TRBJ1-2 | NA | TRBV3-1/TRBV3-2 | TGTGCCAGCAGCCAGGGGACAGCTCTGTATGGCTACACCTTC | CASSQGTALYGYTF
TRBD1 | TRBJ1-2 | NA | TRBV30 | TGTGCCTGGCTCCGACAGGGGGCCAACTATGGCTACACCTTC | CAWLRQGANYGYTF
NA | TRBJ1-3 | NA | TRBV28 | TGTGCCAGCGTGAGTAACGGAAACACCATATATTTT | CASVSNGNTIYF
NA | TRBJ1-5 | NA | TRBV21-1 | TGTGCCAGCAGCAAAGAGGGCAGGGATGGCAATCAGCCCCAGCATTTT | CASSKEGRDGNQPQHF
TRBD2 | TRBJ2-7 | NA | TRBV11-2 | TGTGCCAGCAGCTTATCTAGCGGGGGGCTGAGCTCCTACGAGCAGTACTTC | CASSLSSGGLSSYEQYF